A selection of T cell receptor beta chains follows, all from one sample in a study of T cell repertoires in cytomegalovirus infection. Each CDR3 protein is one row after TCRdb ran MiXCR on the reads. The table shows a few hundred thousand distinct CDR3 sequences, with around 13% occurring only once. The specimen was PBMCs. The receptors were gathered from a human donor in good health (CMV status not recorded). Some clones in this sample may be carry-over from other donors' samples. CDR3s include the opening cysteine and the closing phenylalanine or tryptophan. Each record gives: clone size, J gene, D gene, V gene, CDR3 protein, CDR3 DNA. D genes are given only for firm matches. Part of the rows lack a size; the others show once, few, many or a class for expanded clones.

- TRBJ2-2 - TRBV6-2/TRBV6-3 CASSYSAGANTGELFF TGTGCCAGCAGTTACTCGGCGGGCGCGAACACCGGGGAGCTGTTTTTT
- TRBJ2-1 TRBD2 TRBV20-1 CSAHPSGSEQFF TGCAGTGCTCACCCGAGCGGGAGTGAGCAGTTCTTC
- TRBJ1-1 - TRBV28 CASSPTQGRFF TGTGCCAGCAGCCCGACCCAGGGTAGGTTCTTT
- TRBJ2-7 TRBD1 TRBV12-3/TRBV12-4 CASRGQGGLSYEQYF TGTGCCAGCAGAGGACAGGGGGGATTATCCTACGAGCAGTACTTC
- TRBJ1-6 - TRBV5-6 CASSLGPRGLNSPLHF TGTGCCAGCAGCTTGGGGCCTCGGGGATTAAATTCACCCCTCCACTTT
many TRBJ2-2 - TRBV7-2 CASSLAQPLTGELFF TGTGCCAGCAGCTTAGCGCAACCCCTAACCGGGGAGCTGTTTTTT
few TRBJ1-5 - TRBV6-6 CASSLQGQQPQHF TGTGCCAGCAGTTTACAGGGTCAACAGCCCCAGCATTTT
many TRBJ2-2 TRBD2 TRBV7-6 CASSPQGLAVANTGELFF TGTGCCAGCAGCCCCCAAGGACTAGCGGTGGCGAACACCGGGGAGCTGTTTTTT
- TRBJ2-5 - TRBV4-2 CASTLSLQDPLGTQYF TGTGCCAGCACCCTCTCACTCCAGGACCCACTAGGGACCCAGTACTTC
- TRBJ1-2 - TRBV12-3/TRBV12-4 CASSFLGLGYGYTF TGTGCCAGCAGTTTTTTGGGGTTGGGGTATGGCTACACCTTC
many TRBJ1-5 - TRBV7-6 CASSQNRDQPQHF TGTGCCAGCAGCCAAAACAGGGATCAGCCCCAGCATTTT
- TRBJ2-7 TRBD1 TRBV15 CATSRETRTGRDEQYF TGTGCCACCAGCAGAGAGACCCGGACAGGGCGGGACGAGCAGTACTTC
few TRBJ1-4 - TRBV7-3 CASSLLRGEKLFF TGTGCCAGCAGCTTACTTCGGGGGGAAAAACTGTTTTTT
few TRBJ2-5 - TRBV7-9 CASSNPVETQYF TGTGCCAGCAGCAACCCGGTGGAGACCCAGTACTTC
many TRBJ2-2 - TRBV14 CASSQVAGSNTGELFF TGTGCCAGCAGCCAAGTAGCAGGGTCGAACACCGGGGAGCTGTTTTTT
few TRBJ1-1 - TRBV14 CASSLKTTTEAFF TGTGCCAGCAGCCTAAAAACGACCACTGAAGCTTTCTTT
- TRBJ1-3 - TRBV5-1 CASSLGQVPGNTIYF TGCGCCAGCAGCTTGGGACAGGTACCAGGAAACACCATATATTTT
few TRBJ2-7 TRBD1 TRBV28 CASRGDREQYF TGTGCCAGCAGGGGGGACAGAGAGCAGTACTTC
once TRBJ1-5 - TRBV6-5 CASSYSNGNQPQHF TGTGCCAGCAGTTACTCGAATGGCAATCAGCCCCAGCATTTT
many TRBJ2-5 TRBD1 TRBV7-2 CASSSGQYQETQYF TGTGCCAGCAGCTCGGGACAGTACCAAGAGACCCAGTACTTC
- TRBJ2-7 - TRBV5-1 CASRPWGVSYEQYF TGCGCCAGCAGACCCTGGGGAGTATCCTACGAGCAGTACTTC
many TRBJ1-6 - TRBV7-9 CASSLIGENSPLHF TGTGCCAGCAGCTTAATAGGGGAAAATTCACCCCTCCACTTT
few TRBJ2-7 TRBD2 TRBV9 CASSRLAGATDEQYF TGTGCCAGCAGCAGATTAGCGGGAGCTACCGACGAGCAGTACTTC